This TCR beta chain was captured by sequencing in a study of T cells after posttransplantation cyclophosphamide. General study points: TRB clonality was highly associated with recipient CMV seropositivity and reactivation. Donor-recipient repertoire similarity was low at 1-2 months, rising over year one. Skin or GI-infiltrating T cells shared few TRB sequences with blood.

V was cut by 4 bases and J by 0 bases, with 12 bases left in between. The CDR3 covers 15 residues. Germline V gene data show CDR1 as SGHAT and CDR2 as FQNNGV. On the day of bone marrow donation, the related graft donor provided peripheral blood. The protocol was immunoSEQ multiplex PCR, while the TCRdb copy is restricted to in-frame clones and leaves out a portion. The table has tens of thousands of clones, approximately 94% seen once. About this clone: Its antigen remains unidentified.

This chain connects TRBV11-2 to TRBJ1-1; maybe TRBD1 (6 bases). This TCR derives from a woman in her 30s in good health and a related stem cell transplant donor. The sample consisted of PBMCs. CDR3 nucleotide sequence: TGTGCCAGCAGCTCGGGACACCATATGAACACTGAAGCTTTCTTT. Protein product: CASSSGHHMNTEAFF.